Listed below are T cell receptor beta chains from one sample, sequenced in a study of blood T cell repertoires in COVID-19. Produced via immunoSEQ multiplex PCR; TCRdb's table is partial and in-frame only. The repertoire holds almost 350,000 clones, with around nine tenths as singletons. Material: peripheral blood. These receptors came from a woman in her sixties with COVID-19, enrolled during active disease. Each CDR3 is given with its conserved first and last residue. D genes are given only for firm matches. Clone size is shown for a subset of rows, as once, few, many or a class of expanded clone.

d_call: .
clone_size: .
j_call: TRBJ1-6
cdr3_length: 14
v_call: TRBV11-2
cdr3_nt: TGTGCCAGCAGCTTCGGAACAGGGATCTCACCCCTCCACTTT
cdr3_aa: CASSFGTGISPLHF

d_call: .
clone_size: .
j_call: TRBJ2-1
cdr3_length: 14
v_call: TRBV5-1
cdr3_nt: TGCGCCAGCAGCTTGGGACAGTTCTACAATGAGCAGTTCTTC
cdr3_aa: CASSLGQFYNEQFF

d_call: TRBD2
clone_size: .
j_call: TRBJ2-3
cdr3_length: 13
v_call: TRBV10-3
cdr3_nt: TGTGCCATCCGGGCGGGGGGGACAGATACGCAGTATTTT
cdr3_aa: CAIRAGGTDTQYF

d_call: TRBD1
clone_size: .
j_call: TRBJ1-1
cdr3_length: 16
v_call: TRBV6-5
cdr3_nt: TGTGCCAGCAGTTACACCGGGACAGCCCTCTCCACTGAAGCTTTCTTT
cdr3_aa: CASSYTGTALSTEAFF

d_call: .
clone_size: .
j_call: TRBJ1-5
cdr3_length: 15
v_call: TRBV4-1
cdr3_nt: TGCGCCAGCAGCGAAGAAGAGGCGGGCAATCAGCCCCAGCATTTT
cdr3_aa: CASSEEEAGNQPQHF

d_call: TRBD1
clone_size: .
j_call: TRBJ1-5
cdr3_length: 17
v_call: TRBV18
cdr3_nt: TGTGCCAGCTCACCCGGGACAGGAGCCTATAGCAATCAGCCCCAGCATTTT
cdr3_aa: CASSPGTGAYSNQPQHF

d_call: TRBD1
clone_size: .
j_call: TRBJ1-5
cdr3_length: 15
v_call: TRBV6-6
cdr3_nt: TGTGCCAGCAGTTACTATGGACAGGGTACTCAGCCCCAGCATTTT
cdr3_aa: CASSYYGQGTQPQHF

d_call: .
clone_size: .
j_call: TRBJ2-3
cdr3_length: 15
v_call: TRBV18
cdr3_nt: TGTGCCAGCTCACCCGGGATATCGGGCACAGATACGCAGTATTTT
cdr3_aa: CASSPGISGTDTQYF

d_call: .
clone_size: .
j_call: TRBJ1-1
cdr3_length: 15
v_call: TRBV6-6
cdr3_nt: TGTGCCAGCAGTTACTCGGGTAGGGGCTACACTGAAGCTTTCTTT
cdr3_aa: CASSYSGRGYTEAFF

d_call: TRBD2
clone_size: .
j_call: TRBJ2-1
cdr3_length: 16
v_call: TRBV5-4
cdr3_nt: TGTGCCAGCAGCTTTCCAACTAGCGGGCCCTCCGGGGAGCAGTTCTTC
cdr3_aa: CASSFPTSGPSGEQFF

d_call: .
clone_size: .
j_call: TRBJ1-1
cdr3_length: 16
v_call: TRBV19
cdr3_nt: TGTGCCAGTAGTATAGGGCAGGTACTCATTAACACTGAAGCTTTCTTT
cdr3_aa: CASSIGQVLINTEAFF

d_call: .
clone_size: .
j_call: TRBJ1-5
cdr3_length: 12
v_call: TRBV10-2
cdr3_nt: TGCGCCAGCGGTTCGGGTAATCAGCCCCAGCATTTT
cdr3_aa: CASGSGNQPQHF

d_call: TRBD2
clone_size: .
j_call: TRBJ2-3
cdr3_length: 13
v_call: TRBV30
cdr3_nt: TGTGCCTGGACTAAGCGGGGGGGAGATACGCAGTATTTT
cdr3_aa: CAWTKRGGDTQYF

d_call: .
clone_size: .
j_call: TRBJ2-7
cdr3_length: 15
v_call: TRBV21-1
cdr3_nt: TGTGCCAGCAGCAAAGAAAGGACAAAGTTCTACGAGCAGTACTTC
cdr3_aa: CASSKERTKFYEQYF

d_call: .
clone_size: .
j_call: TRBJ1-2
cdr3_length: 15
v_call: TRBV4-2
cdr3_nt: TGTGCCAGCAGCCAGGAGTCAGGAGGGAGCTATGGCTACACCTTC
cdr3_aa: CASSQESGGSYGYTF

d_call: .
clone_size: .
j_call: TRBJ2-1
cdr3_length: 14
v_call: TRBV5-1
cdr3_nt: TGCGCCAGCAGTTACAGGCCTCGGTACAATGAGCAGTTCTTC
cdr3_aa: CASSYRPRYNEQFF

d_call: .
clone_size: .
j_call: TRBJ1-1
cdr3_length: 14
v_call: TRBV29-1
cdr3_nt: TGCAGCGTCAAAAGGGAGACCGGCAACACTGAAGCTTTCTTT
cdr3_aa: CSVKRETGNTEAFF

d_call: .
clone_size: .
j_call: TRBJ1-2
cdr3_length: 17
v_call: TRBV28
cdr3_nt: TGTGCCAGCACCTCGGGGGGCGGGGATGCGGGCAACTATGGCTACACCTTC
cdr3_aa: CASTSGGGDAGNYGYTF

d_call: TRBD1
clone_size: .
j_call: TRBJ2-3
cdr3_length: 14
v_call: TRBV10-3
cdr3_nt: TGTGCCATCCGAGGACAGGGAACAACAGATACGCAGTATTTT
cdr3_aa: CAIRGQGTTDTQYF

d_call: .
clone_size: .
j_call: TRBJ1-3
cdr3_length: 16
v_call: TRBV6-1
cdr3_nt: TGTGCCAGCAGCGAAGAAAACAATGCCTCTGGAAACACCATATATTTT
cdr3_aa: CASSEENNASGNTIYF

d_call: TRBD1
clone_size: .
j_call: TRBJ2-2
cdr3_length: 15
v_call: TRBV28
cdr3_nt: TGTGCCAGCAGTTCCCGGGACAGGGGGACCGGGGAGCTGTTTTTT
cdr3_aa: CASSSRDRGTGELFF

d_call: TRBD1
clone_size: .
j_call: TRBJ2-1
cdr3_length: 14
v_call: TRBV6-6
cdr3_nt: TGTGCCAGCGGCTACAGGGGAACGGCCAATGAGCAGTTCTTC
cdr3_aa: CASGYRGTANEQFF

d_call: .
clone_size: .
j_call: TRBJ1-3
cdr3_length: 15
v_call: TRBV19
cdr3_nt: TGTGCCAGTACGGTCAGCGCTTATTCTGGAAACACCATATATTTT
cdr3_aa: CASTVSAYSGNTIYF

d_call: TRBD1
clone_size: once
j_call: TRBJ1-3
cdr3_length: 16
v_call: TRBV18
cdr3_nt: TGTGCCAGCTCACCACCGGGGACAGCCTCTGGAAACACCATATATTTT
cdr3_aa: CASSPPGTASGNTIYF

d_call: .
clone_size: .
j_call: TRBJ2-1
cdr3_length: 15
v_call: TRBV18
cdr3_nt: TGTGCCACCAGCCCCGGGATCTACTCCTACAATGAGCAGTTCTTC
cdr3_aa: CATSPGIYSYNEQFF

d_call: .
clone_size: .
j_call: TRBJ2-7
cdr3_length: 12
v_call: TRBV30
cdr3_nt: TGTGCCTGGAGGGACAGCCCCTGGGGGCAGTACTTC
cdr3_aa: CAWRDSPWGQYF

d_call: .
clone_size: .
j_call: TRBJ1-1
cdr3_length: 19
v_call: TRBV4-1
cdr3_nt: TGCGCCAGCAGCCAACGGGACTCTTTCCCCTTGAGTGGGCGCACTGAAGCTTTCTTT
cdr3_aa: CASSQRDSFPLSGRTEAFF

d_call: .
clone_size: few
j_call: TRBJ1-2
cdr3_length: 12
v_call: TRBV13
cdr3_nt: TGTGCCAGCAGCTTGGCCAGCTATGGCTACACCTTC
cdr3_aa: CASSLASYGYTF

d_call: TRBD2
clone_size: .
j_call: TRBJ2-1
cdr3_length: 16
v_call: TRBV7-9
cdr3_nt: TGTGCCAGCACCCCCCCCGGCGGGGGGGCCTCCAATGAGCAGTTCTTC
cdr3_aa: CASTPPGGGASNEQFF

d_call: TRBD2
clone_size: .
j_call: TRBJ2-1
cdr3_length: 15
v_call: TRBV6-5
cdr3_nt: TGTGCCAGCAGTTACAGCGGGGGGGCTTGGGATGAGCAGTTCTTC
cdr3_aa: CASSYSGGAWDEQFF

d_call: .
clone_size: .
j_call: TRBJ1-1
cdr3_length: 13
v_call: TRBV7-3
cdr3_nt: TGTGCCAGCAGCCTATCGGTGGACACTGAAGCTTTCTTT
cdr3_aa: CASSLSVDTEAFF

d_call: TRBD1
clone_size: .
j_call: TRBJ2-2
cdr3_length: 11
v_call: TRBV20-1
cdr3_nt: TGCAGTGCCCAGGGGGCCGGGGAGCTGTTTTTT
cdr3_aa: CSAQGAGELFF

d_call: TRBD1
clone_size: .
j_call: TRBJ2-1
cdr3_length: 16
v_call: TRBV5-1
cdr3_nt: TGCGCCAGCAGCCCAGCTCCGGGACAGGTAAACAATGAGCAGTTCTTC
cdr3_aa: CASSPAPGQVNNEQFF

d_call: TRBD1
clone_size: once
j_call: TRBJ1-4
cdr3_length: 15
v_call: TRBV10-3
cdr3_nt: TGTGCCATCAGACCCGGGACAGGAAGGAATGAAAAACTGTTTTTT
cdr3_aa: CAIRPGTGRNEKLFF

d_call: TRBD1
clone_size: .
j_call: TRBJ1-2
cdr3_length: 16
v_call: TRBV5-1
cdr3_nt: TGCGCCAGCAGCGCGGGACAGGGGACGGTTACTTATGGCTACACCTTC
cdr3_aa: CASSAGQGTVTYGYTF

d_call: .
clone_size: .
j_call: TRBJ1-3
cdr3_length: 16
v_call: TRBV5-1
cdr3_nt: TGCGCCAGCAGCAGGGAGGACCCGAGCTCTGGAAACACCATATATTTT
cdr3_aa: CASSREDPSSGNTIYF

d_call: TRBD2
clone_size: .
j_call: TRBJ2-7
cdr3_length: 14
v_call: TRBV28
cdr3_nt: TGTGCCAGCAGAGCGGGGACGACGACCTACGAGCAGTACTTC
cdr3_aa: CASRAGTTTYEQYF

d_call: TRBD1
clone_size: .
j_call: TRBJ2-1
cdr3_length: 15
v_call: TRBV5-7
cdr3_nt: TGTGCCAGCAGCTCGACAGGGGCGGGCAACAATGAGCAGTTCTTC
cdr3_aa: CASSSTGAGNNEQFF

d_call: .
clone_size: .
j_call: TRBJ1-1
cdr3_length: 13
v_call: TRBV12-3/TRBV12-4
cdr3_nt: TGTGCCAGCAGCCCTACAGTTAACACTGAAGCTTTCTTT
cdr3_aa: CASSPTVNTEAFF

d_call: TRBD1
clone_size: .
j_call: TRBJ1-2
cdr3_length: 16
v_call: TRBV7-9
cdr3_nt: TGTGCCAGCAGCTTTTACCGGACAGGGGGATTTCATGGCTACACCTTC
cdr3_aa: CASSFYRTGGFHGYTF

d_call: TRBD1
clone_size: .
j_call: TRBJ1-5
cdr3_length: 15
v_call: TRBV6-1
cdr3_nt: TGTGCCAGCAGTGAGAACAGGGGAAGCAATCAGCCCCAGCATTTT
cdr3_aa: CASSENRGSNQPQHF

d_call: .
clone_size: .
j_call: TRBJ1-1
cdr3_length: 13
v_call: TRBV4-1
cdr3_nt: TGCGCCAGCAGAAGTGGGCCGAACACTGAAGCTTTCTTT
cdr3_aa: CASRSGPNTEAFF

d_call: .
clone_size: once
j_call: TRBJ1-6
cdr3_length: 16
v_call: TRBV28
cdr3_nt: TGTGCCAGCAGTTTTATTGGGGAGGGTAAGAATTCACCCCTCCACTTT
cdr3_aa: CASSFIGEGKNSPLHF